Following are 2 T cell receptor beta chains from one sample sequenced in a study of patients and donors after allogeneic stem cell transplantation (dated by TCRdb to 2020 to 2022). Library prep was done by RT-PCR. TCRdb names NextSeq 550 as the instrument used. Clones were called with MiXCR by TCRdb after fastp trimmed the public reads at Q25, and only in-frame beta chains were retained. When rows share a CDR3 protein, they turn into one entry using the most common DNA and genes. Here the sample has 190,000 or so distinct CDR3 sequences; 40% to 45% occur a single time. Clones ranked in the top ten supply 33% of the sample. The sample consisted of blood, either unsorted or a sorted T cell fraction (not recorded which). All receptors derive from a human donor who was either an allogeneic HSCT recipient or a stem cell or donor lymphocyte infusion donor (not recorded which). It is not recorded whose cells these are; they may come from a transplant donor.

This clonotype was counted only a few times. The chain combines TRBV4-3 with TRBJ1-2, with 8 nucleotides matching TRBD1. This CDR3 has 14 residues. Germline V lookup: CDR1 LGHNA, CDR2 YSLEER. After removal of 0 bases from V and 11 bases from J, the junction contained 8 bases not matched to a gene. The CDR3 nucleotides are TGCGCCAGCAGCCAAGACGGGACAGGAGGTTTTTACACCTTC. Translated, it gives CASSQDGTGGFYTF.

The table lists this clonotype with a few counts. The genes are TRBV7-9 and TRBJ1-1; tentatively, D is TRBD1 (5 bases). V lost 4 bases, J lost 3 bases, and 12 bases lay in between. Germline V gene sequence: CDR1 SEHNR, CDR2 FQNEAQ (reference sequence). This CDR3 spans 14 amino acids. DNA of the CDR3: TGTGCCAGCAGCTCCGGGGGGGTTCACACTGAAGCTTTCTTT. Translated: CASSSGGVHTEAFF.